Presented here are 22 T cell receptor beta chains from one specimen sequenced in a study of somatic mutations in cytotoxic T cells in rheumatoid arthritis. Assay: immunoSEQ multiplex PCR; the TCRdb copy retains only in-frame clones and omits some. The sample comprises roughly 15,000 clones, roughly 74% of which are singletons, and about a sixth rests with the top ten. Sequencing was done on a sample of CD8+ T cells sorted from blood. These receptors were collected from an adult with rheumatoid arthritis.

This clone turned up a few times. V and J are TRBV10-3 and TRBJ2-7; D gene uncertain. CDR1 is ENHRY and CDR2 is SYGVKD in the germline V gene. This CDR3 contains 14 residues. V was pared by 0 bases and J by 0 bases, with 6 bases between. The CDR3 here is CAISESAVSYEQYF. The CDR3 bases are TGTGCCATCAGTGAGTCGGCAGTCTCCTACGAGCAGTACTTC.

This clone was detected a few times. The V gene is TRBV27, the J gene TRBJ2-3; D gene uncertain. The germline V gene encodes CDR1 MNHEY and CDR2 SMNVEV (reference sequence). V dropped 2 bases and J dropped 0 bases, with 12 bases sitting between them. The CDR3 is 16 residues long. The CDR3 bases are TGTGCCAGCAGTTTAGGGCATTATCCTAGCACAGATACGCAGTATTTT. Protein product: CASSLGHYPSTDTQYF.

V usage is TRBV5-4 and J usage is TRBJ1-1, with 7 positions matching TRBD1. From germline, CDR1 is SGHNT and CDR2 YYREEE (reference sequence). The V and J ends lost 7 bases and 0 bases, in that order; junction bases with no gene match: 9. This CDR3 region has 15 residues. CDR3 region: CASFHYRGMNTEAFF. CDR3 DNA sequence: TGTGCCAGCTTTCATTACAGGGGTATGAACACTGAAGCTTTCTTT.

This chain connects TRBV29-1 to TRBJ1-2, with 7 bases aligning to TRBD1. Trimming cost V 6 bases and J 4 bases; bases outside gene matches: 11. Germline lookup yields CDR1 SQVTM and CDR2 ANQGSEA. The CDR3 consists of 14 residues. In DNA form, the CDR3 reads TGCAGCGTGGACTATACCGGGACAGCCTATGGCTACACCTTC. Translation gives CSVDYTGTAYGYTF.

CDR3 nucleotide sequence: TGTGCCAGCAGCTTGCTACAGGGGGCTTATGAAAAACTGTTTTTT. This encodes CASSLLQGAYEKLFF. The gene calls are TRBV5-6 and TRBJ1-4; 9 bases fit TRBD1. Germline V gives CDR1 SGHDT, CDR2 YYEEEE. The ends lost 1 base at V and 6 bases at J; junction bases unmatched: 4. This CDR3 is 15 amino acids long.

The CDR3 region is CASSLLYSNQPQHF. The DNA for the CDR3 is TGCGCCAGCAGCCTCCTTTATAGCAATCAGCCCCAGCATTTT. The chain carries TRBV4-1 and TRBJ1-5; unclear D gene. Germline V lookup: CDR1 MGHRA, CDR2 YSYEKL. Trimming removed 4 bases from V and 0 bases from J, with 7 bases in between. This CDR3 has 14 amino acids.

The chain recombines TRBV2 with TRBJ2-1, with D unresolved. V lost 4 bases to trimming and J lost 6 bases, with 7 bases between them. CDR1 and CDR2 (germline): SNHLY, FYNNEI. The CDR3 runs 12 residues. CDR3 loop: CASSGVRNEQFF. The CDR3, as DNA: TGTGCCAGCAGTGGAGTACGCAATGAGCAGTTCTTC.

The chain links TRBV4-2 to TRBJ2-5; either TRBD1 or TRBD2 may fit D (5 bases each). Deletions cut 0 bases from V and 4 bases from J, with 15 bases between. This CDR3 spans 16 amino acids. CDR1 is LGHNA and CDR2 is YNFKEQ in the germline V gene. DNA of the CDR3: TGTGCCAGCAGCCAAGAAGGGAGAGGGGAACCAGAGACCCAGTACTTC. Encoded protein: CASSQEGRGEPETQYF.

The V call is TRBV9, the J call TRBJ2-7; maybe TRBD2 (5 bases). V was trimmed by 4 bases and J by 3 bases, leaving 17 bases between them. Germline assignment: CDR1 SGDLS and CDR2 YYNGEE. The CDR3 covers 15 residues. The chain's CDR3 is CASSSLDGGYYEQYF. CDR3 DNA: TGTGCCAGCAGCTCCCTGGACGGCGGGTACTACGAGCAGTACTTC.

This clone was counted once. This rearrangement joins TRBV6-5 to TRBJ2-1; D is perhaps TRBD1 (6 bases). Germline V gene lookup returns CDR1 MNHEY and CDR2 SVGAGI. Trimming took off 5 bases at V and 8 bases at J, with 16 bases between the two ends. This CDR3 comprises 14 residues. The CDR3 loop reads CASSQGQGLDEQFF. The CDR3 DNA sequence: TGTGCCAGCAGTCAGGGTCAGGGGCTGGATGAGCAGTTCTTC.

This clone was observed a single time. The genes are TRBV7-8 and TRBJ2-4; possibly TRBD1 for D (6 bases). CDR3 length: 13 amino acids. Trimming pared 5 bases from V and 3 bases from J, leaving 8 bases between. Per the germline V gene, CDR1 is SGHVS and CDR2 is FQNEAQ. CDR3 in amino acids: CASSNRDKNIQYF. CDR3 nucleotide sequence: TGTGCCAGCAGCAACAGGGACAAAAACATTCAGTACTTC. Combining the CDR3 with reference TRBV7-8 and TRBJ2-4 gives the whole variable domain GAGVSQSPRYKVAKRGQDVALRCDPISGHVSLFWYQQALGQGPEFLTYFQNEAQLDKSGLPSDRFFAERPEGSVSTLKIQRTQQEDSAVYLCASSNRDKNIQYFGAGTRLSVL.

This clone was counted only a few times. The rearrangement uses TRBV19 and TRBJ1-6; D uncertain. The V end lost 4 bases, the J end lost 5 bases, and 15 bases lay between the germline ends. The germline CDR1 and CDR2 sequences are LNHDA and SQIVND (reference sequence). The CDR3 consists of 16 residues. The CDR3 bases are TGTGCCAGTAGTACCGTCCAACCGGACCATAATTCACCCCTCCACTTT. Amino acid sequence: CASSTVQPDHNSPLHF.

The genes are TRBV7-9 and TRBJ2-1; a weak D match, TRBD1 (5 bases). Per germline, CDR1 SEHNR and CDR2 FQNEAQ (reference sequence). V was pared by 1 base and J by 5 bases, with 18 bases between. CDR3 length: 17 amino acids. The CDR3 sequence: CASSLGIGHLINNEQFF. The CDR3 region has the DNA TGTGCCAGCAGCTTAGGGATCGGACACCTAATTAACAATGAGCAGTTCTTC.

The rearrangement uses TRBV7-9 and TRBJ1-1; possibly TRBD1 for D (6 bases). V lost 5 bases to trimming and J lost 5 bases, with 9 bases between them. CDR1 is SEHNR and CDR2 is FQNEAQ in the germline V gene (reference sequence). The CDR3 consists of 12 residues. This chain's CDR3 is CASSPQGTEAFF. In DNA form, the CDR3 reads TGTGCCAGCAGCCCGCAGGGGACTGAAGCTTTCTTT.

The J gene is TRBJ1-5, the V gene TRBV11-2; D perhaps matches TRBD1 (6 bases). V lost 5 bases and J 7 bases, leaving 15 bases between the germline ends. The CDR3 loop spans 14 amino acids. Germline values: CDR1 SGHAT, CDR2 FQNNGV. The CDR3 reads CASSHGQYHQPQHF. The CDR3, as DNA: TGTGCCAGCAGCCACGGACAGTACCACCAGCCCCAGCATTTT. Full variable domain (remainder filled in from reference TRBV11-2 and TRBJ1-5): EAGVAQSPRYKIIEKRQSVAFWCNPISGHATLYWYQQILGQGPKLLIQFQNNGVVDDSQLPKDRFSAERLKGVDSTLKIQPAKLEDSAVYLCASSHGQYHQPQHFGDGTRLSIL.

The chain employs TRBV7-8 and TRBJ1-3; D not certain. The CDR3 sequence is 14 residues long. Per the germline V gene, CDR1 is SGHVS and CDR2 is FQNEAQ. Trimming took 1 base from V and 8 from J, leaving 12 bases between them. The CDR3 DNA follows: TGTGCCAGCAGCTTAGGCGCACTTGGTGACACCATATATTTT. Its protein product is CASSLGALGDTIYF.

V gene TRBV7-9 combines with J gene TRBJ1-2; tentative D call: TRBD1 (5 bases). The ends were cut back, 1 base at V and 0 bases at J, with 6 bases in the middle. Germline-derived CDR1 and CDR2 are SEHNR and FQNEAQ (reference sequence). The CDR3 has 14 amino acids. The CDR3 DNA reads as TGTGCCAGCAGCTTAGTAGGGGCTAACTATGGCTACACCTTC. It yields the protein CASSLVGANYGYTF.

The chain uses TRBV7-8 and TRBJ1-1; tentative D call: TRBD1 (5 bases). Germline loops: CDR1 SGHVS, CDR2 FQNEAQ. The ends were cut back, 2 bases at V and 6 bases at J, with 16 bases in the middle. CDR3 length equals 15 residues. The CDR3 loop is CASSLWRSGSAEAFF. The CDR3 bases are TGTGCCAGCAGCTTATGGCGATCAGGGAGCGCTGAAGCTTTCTTT.

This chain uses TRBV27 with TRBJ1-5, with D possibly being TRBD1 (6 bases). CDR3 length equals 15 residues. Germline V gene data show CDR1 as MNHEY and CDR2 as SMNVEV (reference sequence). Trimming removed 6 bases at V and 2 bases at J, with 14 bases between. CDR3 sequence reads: CASRGLGGGNQPQHF. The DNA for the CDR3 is TGTGCCAGCAGGGGGTTAGGGGGTGGCAATCAGCCCCAGCATTTT.

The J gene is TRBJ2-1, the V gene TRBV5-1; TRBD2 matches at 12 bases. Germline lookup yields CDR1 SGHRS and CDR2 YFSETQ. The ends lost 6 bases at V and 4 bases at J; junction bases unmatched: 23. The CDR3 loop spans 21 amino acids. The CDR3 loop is CASTSASGGALRGVLYNEQFF. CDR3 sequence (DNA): TGCGCCAGCACTTCGGCTAGCGGGGGGGCATTGAGGGGGGTCCTTTACAATGAGCAGTTCTTC.

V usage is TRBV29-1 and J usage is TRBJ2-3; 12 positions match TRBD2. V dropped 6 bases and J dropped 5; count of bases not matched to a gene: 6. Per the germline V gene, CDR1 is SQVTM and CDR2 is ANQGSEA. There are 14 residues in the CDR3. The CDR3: CSVVLAGGGDTQYF. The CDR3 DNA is TGCAGCGTCGTACTAGCGGGGGGAGGAGATACGCAGTATTTT.

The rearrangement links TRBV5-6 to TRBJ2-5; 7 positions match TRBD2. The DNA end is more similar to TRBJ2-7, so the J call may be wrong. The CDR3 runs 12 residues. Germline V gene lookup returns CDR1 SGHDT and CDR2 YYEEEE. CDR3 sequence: CASSPAGDEQYF. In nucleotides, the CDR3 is TGTGCCAGCAGCCCTGCGGGGGACGAGCAGTACTTC.